The 12 T cell receptor beta chains in this list originate from one sample, sequenced in a study of beta chain features in type 1 diabetes. Study findings and constraints: Type 1 diabetes patients had TCRB CDR3s that were shorter (moderately but significantly so) in all four CD4+ subsets.

Their target antigens are unknown. The whole isolated RNA underwent reverse transcription, so sequencing captured expressed TCRB transcripts. Sequencing was performed with immunoSEQ multiplex PCR; in TCRdb, only in-frame clones are kept and a portion is missing. The table has 150,000 to 200,000 clones, more than 60% seen once; the top ten hold approximately 0.09%. The sample consisted of naive CD4+ T cells from blood. All receptors derive from a man in his thirties or forties with type 1 diabetes.

This clone has just one count. The genes are TRBV7-9 and TRBJ1-2; perhaps TRBD1 as D (5 bases). This CDR3 has 15 residues. Per germline, CDR1 SEHNR and CDR2 FQNEAQ (reference sequence). Trimming stripped 1 base from V and 6 bases from J, with 15 bases between. CDR3 in amino acids: CASSLEGRPWDGYTF. The CDR3 nucleotides are TGTGCCAGCAGCTTAGAGGGACGCCCTTGGGATGGCTACACCTTC. Combining the CDR3 with reference TRBV7-9 and TRBJ1-2 gives the whole variable domain DTGVSQNPRHKITKRGQNVTFRCDPISEHNRLYWYRQTLGQGPEFLTYFQNEAQLEKSRLLSDRFSAERPKGSFSTLEIQRTEQGDSAMYLCASSLEGRPWDGYTFGSGTRLTVV.

This clone was counted a few times. The chain combines TRBV29-1 with TRBJ1-2; possible D gene TRBD1, 5 bases. The CDR3 has 13 residues. Germline-derived CDR1 and CDR2 are SQVTM and ANQGSEA. Trimming left V 5 bases short and J 5 bases short, with 15 bases between. DNA for the CDR3: TGCAGCGTTTATAGACAGACGGGGTATGGCTACACCTTC. Its protein product is CSVYRQTGYGYTF.

CDR3 nucleotides: TGTGCCAGCAGCTCCTCCGGGACAGGGGACCAAGAGACCCAGTACTTC. It is translated as CASSSSGTGDQETQYF. The gene calls are TRBV7-9 and TRBJ2-5, with 10 bases matching TRBD1. The junction had 5 bases not matched to a gene; V was cut back by 4 bases and J by 0 bases. Germline values: CDR1 SEHNR, CDR2 FQNEAQ (reference sequence). The CDR3 is made up of 16 amino acids.

The chain recombines TRBV9 with TRBJ2-1; 8 bases are a match to TRBD2. The germline V gene encodes CDR1 SGDLS and CDR2 YYNGEE. J was trimmed by 7 bases and V by 3 bases; bases with no gene match: 12. The CDR3 runs 16 residues. In DNA form, the CDR3 reads TGTGCCAGCAGCGCATTTAGCGGGGAGTTTAGGAATGAGCAGTTCTTC. Residues: CASSAFSGEFRNEQFF.

The chain has TRBV7-9 and TRBJ2-1, with 7 bases lining up with TRBD1. The CDR3 covers 14 residues. V was clipped by 8 bases and J by 6 bases; unmatched bases: 10. Germline V lookup: CDR1 SEHNR, CDR2 FQNEAQ (reference sequence). The CDR3 DNA follows: TGTGCCAGCGGTAGGACAGGCCCCTTCAATGAGCAGTTCTTC. Translation gives CASGRTGPFNEQFF.

Only a few counts were recorded for this clone. The same CDR3 can be traced to other DNA sequences in this sample. V and J are TRBV29-1 and TRBJ2-1; D is unclear. There are 11 residues in the CDR3. Germline assignment: CDR1 SQVTM and CDR2 ANQGSEA. Trimming cost V 8 bases and J 4 bases, with 9 bases left between them. DNA of the CDR3: TGCAGCCCCGGGTCGTACAATGAGCAGTTCTTC. Its protein is CSPGSYNEQFF.

This chain joins TRBV11-2 and TRBJ2-5; possibly TRBD1 for D (5 bases). The germline CDR1 and CDR2 sequences are SGHAT and FQNNGV. V was trimmed by 6 bases and J by 1 base, leaving 9 bases between them. The CDR3 extends over 13 amino acids. In nucleotides, the CDR3 is TGTGCCAGCAGTTCAGGGTTCCAAGAGACCCAGTACTTC. Translating gives CASSSGFQETQYF.

This clone was observed a handful of times. J is TRBJ2-5 and V is TRBV7-2; D unclear. Germline CDR1 and CDR2: SGHTA and FQGNSA. V was clipped by 2 bases and J by 5 bases, with 12 bases between them. The CDR3 is 14 amino acids. CDR3 sequence reads: CASSLYGQEETQYF. The CDR3 DNA follows: TGTGCCAGCAGCTTATATGGTCAGGAGGAGACCCAGTACTTC.

This clone appeared a few times. This sequence joins TRBV29-1 and TRBJ1-1; 8 nucleotides line up with TRBD1. V lost 4 bases and J lost 11; bases outside the gene matches: 6. CDR1 and CDR2 from the germline V gene are SQVTM and ANQGSEA. The CDR3 runs 11 residues. The CDR3 DNA reads TGCAGCGTTGTACAGGGGGAGGTGGCTTTCTTT. Translating gives CSVVQGEVAFF.

This clone was detected only once. V and J are TRBV29-1 and TRBJ1-6; maybe TRBD1 (5 bases). The CDR3 sequence is 15 residues long. Germline V gene lookup returns CDR1 SQVTM and CDR2 ANQGSEA. Trimming pared 6 bases from V and 6 bases from J, leaving 18 bases between. The CDR3 region is CSVRWGGLANSPLHF. CDR3 DNA sequence: TGCAGCGTGAGGTGGGGCGGCTTAGCTAATTCACCCCTCCACTTT.

The chain recombines TRBV4-1 with TRBJ2-3; TRBD2 is a possible D gene (5 bases). Trimming removed 0 bases from V and 8 bases from J, with 12 bases in between. CDR1 and CDR2 from the germline V gene are MGHRA and YSYEKL. The CDR3 totals 14 residues. The CDR3 loop is CASSQEEVRPTQYF. In DNA form, the CDR3 reads TGCGCCAGCAGCCAAGAGGAGGTGAGACCTACGCAGTATTTT.

The rearrangement uses TRBV9 and TRBJ2-2; D uncertain. CDR3 length: 14 residues. The ends were cut back, 3 bases at V and 3 bases at J, with 9 bases in the middle. Germline V gene data show CDR1 as SGDLS and CDR2 as YYNGEE. The CDR3 protein is CASSAISDTGELFF. As DNA, the CDR3 is TGTGCCAGCAGCGCCATAAGCGACACCGGGGAGCTGTTTTTT.